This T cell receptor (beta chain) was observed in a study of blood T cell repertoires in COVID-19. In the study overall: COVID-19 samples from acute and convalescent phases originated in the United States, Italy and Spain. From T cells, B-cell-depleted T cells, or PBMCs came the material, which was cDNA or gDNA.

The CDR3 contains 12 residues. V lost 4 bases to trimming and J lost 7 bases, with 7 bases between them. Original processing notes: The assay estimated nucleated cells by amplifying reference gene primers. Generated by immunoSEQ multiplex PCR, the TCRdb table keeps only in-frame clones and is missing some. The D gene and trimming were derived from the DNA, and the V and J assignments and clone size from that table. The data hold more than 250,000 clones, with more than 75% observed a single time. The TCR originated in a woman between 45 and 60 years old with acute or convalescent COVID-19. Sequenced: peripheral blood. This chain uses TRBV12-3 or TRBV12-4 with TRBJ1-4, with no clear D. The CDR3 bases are TGTGCCAGCAGTTCCCCTAGTGAAAAACTGTTTTTT. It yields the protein CASSSPSEKLFF.